This note documents a single TCR beta chain sequence. Seattle participants joined during active infection and were tracked over time. Original handling: Estimated nucleated cell counts came from reference gene primer amplification. TCRdb's table, derived via immunoSEQ multiplex PCR, lists solely in-frame clones and lacks some. V and J calls and clone size are copied from that table; D and trimming were computed from the DNA. Of some 180,000 clones in the sample, around 80% are singletons; the top ten hold about 6.7%. This specimen belongs to a study of blood T cell repertoires in COVID-19. Across the study: Collection of acute and convalescent COVID-19 samples took place in the United States, Italy and Spain. Nucleic acid was either cDNA or gDNA, and it came from T cells, B-cell-depleted T cells, or PBMCs.

CDR3 length: 15 amino acids. Trimming left V 2 bases short and J 2 bases short, with 10 bases between. The V gene's germline CDR1 is SNHLY and CDR2 FYNNEI. The rearrangement joins TRBV2 to TRBJ1-5; no reliable D call. The source of this sequence is a woman aged 40 to 50 with COVID-19, enrolled during active disease. The specimen was peripheral blood. CDR3 DNA sequence: TGTGCCAGCAGTGAATCCCGGCGGGGCAATCAGCCCCAGCATTTT. Amino acid sequence: CASSESRRGNQPQHF.